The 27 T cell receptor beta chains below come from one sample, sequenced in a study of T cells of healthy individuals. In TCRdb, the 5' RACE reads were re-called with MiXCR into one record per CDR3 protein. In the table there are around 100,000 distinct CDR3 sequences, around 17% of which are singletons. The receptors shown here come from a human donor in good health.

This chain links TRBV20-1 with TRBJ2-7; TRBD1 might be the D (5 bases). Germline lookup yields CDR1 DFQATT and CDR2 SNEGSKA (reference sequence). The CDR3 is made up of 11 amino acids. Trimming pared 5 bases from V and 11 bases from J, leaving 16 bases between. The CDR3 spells CSAYARGRKYF. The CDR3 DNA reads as TGCAGTGCTTACGCTAGGGGAAGGAAGTACTTC.

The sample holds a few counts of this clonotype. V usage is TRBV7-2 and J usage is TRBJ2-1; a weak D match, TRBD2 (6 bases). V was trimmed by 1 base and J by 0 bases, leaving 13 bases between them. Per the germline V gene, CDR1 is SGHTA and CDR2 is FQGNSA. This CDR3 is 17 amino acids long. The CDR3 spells CASSLVGTPSSYNEQFF. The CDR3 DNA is TGTGCCAGCAGCTTAGTCGGGACTCCCAGCTCCTACAATGAGCAGTTCTTC.

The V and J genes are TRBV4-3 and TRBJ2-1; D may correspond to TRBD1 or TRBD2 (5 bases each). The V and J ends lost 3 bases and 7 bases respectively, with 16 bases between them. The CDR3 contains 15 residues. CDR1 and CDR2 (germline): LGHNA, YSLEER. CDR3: CASSQLRDLWNEQFF. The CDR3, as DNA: TGCGCCAGCAGCCAGCTCCGGGACCTTTGGAATGAGCAGTTCTTC.

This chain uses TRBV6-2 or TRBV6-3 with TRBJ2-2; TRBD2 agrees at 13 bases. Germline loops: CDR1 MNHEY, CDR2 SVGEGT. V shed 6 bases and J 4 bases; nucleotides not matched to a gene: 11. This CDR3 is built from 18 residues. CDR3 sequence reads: CASSHGLAGAFGTGELFF. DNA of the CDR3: TGTGCCAGCAGCCATGGACTAGCGGGGGCCTTTGGCACCGGGGAGCTGTTTTTT.

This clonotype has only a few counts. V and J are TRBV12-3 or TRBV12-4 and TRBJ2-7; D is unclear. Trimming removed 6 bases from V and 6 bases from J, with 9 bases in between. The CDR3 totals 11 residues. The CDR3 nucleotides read TGTGCCAGCAGGGACCTAGGCGAGCAGTACTTC. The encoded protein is CASRDLGEQYF.

The chain's CDR3 is CASSPGQMNTEAFF. The CDR3, as DNA: TGTGCCAGCTCACCGGGACAAATGAACACTGAAGCTTTCTTT. V is TRBV18 and J is TRBJ1-1, with D tentatively TRBD1 (6 bases). CDR1 is KGHSH and CDR2 is LQKENI in the germline V gene. This CDR3 region has 14 residues. Trimming shortened V by 3 bases and J by 0 bases, and 8 bases separated the two germline ends.

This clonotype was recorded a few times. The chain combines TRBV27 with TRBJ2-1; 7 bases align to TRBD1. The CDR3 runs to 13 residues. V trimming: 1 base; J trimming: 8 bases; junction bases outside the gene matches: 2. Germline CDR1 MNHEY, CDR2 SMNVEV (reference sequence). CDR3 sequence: CASSLFQGDEQFF. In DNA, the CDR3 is TGTGCCAGCAGTTTATTTCAGGGGGATGAGCAGTTCTTC.

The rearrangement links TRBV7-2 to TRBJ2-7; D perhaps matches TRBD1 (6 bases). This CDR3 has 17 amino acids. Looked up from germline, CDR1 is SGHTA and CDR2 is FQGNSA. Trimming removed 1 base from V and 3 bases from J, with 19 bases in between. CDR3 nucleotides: TGTGCCAGCAGCTTAGGGGTCTCGTTGGACAGACACTACGAGCAGTACTTC. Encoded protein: CASSLGVSLDRHYEQYF.

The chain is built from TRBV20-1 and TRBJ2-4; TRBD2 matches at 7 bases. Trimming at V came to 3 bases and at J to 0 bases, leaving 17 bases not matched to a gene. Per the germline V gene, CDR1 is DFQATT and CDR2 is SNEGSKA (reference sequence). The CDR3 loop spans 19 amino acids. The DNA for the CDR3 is TGCAGTGCTAGGCCGTACTCGGGGCGGGAGACGGTAGCCAAAAACATTCAGTACTTC. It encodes CSARPYSGRETVAKNIQYF.

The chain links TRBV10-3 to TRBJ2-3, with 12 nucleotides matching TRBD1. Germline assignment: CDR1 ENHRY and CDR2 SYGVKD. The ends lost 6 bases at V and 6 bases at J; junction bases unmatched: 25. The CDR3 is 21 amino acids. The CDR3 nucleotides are TGTGCCATCAGAGACCCTGCGGGGGGACAGGGGGCAGTGGAAGCAACGGATACGCAGTATTTT. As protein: CAIRDPAGGQGAVEATDTQYF.

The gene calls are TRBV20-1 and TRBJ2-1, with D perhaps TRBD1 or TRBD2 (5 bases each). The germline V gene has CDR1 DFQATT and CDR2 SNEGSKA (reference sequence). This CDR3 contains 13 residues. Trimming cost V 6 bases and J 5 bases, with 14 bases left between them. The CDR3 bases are TGCAGTGCGGACGGGACCCTTCACAATGAGCAGTTCTTC. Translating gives CSADGTLHNEQFF.

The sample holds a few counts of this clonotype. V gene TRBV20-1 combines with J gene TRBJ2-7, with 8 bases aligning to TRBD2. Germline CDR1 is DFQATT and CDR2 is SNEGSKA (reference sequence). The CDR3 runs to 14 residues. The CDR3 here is CSPRPAGVRGEQYF. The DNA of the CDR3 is TGCAGCCCAAGGCCAGCGGGGGTGCGGGGCGAGCAGTACTTC.

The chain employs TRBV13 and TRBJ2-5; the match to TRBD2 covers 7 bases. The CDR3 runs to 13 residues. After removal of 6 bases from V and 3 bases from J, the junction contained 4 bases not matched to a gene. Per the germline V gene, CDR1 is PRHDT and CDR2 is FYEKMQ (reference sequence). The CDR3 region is CASRGLSEETQYF. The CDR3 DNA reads TGTGCCAGCAGGGGACTATCGGAAGAGACCCAGTACTTC.

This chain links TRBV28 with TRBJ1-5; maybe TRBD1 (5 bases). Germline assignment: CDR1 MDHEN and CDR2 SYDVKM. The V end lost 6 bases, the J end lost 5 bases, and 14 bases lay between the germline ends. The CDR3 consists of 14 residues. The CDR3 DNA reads TGTGCCAGCAGCAAGAGGGGCGAGTATCAGCCCCAGCATTTT. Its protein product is CASSKRGEYQPQHF. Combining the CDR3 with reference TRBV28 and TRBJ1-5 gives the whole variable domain DVKVTQSSRYLVKRTGEKVFLECVQDMDHENMFWYRQDPGLGLRLIYFSYDVKMKEKGDIPEGYSVSREKKERFSLILESASTNQTSMYLCASSKRGEYQPQHFGDGTRLSIL.

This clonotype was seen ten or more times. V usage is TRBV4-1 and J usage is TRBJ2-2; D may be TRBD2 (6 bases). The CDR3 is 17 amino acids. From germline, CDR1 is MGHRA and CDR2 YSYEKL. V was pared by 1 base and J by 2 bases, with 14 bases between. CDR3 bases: TGCGCCAGCAGCCAAGGTGACGGGACTTTCAACACCGGGGAGCTGTTTTTT. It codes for CASSQGDGTFNTGELFF.

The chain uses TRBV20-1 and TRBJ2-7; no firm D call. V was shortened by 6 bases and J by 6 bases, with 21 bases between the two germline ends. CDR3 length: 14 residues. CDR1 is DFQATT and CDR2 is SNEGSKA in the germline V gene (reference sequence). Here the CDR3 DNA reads TGCAGTGCCCTTGAAAGGACCACCTTAGCCGAGCAGTACTTC. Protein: CSALERTTLAEQYF.

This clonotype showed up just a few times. The CDR3 DNA reads as TGCGCCAGCAGCCAAGTTTATGACAGGGTGGTAGATACGCAGTATTTT. Translating gives CASSQVYDRVVDTQYF. V is TRBV4-3 and J is TRBJ2-3; 7 bases map to TRBD1. In germline, CDR1 is LGHNA, CDR2 YSLEER. The CDR3 runs 16 residues. J gave up 5 bases and V 1 base, and 9 bases lay outside the gene matches.

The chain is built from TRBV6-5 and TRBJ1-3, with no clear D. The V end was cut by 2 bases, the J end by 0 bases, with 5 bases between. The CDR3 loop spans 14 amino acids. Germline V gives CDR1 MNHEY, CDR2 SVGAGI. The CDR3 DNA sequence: TGTGCCAGCAGTTACACGAACTCTGGAAACACCATATATTTT. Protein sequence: CASSYTNSGNTIYF.

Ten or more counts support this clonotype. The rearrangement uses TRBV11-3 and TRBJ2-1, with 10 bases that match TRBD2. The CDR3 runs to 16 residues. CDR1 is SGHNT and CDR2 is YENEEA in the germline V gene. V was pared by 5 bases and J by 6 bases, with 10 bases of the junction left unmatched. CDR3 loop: CASSAQAGGIGNEQFF. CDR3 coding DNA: TGTGCCAGCAGCGCACAAGCGGGGGGGATCGGCAATGAGCAGTTCTTC.

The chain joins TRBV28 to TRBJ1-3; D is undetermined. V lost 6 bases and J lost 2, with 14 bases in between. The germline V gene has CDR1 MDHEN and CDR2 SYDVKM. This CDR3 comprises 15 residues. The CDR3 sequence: CASSRREKAGNTIYF. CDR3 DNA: TGTGCCAGCAGCCGCCGGGAGAAGGCTGGAAACACCATATATTTT. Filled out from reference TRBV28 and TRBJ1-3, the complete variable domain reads DVKVTQSSRYLVKRTGEKVFLECVQDMDHENMFWYRQDPGLGLRLIYFSYDVKMKEKGDIPEGYSVSREKKERFSLILESASTNQTSMYLCASSRREKAGNTIYFGEGSWLTVV.

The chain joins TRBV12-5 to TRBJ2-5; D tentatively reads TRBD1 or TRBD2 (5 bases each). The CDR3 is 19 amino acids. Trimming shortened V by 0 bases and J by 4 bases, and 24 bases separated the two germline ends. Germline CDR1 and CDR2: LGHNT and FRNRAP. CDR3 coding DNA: TGTGCTAGTGGTTTGGTCCGGGACGGCGAAGCTCCCGGGGCAGAGACCCAGTACTTC. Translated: CASGLVRDGEAPGAETQYF. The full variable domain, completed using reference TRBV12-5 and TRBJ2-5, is DARVTQTPRHKVTEMGQEVTMRCQPILGHNTVFWYRQTMMQGLELLAYFRNRAPLDDSGMPKDRFSAEMPDATLATLKIQPSEPRDSAVYFCASGLVRDGEAPGAETQYFGPGTRLLVL.

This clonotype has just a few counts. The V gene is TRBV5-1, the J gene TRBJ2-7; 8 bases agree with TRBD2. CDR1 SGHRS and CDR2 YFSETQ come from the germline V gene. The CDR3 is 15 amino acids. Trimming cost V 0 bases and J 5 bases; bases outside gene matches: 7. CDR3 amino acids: CASSLAAGLGDEQYF. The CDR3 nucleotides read TGCGCCAGCAGCTTGGCCGCGGGACTAGGGGACGAGCAGTACTTC.

The CDR3 DNA reads TGCGCCAGCAGCTGGACCGTCGTTGGGAATGAGCAGTTCTTC. Amino acid sequence: CASSWTVVGNEQFF. The rearrangement joins TRBV5-1 to TRBJ2-1; D is ambiguous. The germline CDR1 and CDR2 sequences are SGHRS and YFSETQ. The germline V and J ends were trimmed by 3 bases and 7 bases, with 14 bases remaining between them. The CDR3 is made up of 14 amino acids.

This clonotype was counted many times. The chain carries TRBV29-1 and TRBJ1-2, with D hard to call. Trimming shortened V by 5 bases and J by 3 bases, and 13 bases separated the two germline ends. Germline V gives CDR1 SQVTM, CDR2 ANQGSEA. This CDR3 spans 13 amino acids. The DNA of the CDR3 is TGCAGCGTTAAGACAAACGCTGACTATGGCTACACCTTC. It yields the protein CSVKTNADYGYTF.

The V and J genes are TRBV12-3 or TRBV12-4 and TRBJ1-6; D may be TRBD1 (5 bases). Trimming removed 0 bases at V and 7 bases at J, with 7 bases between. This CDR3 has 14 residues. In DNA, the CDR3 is TGTGCCAGCAGTTTAGCGGGGGACAATTCACCCCTCCACTTT. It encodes CASSLAGDNSPLHF.

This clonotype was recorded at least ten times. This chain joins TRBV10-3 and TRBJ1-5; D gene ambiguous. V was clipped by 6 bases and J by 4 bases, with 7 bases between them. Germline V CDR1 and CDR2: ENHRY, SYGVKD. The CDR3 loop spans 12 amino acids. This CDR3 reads CAIRDLNQPQHF. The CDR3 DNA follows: TGTGCCATCAGGGACCTAAATCAGCCCCAGCATTTT.

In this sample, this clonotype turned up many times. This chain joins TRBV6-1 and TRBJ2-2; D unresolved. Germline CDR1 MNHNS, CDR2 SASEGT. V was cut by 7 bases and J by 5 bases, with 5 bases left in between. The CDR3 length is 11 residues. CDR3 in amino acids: CASTLTGELFF. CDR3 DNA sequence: TGTGCCAGCACCTTAACCGGGGAGCTGTTTTTT.